These 8 T cell receptor beta chains were all obtained from the same sample, sequenced in a study of blood T cell repertoires in COVID-19 (dated by TCRdb to 2019 to 2021). Libraries were prepared through the immunoSEQ multiplex PCR assay. In its TCRdb copy, this immuneACCESS table keeps in-frame sequences only and misses some clones. Where compared with another copy, unresolved V genes explain less than half of these, and the others have no known cause. This sample comprises over 120,000 clones, just under 85% of them detected only once. Of the sample, approximately 8.4% falls within the top ten clones. The sample comprised PBMCs or T cells enriched from blood (not recorded which). Receptors were obtained from a man aged 50-60 years who had recovered from COVID-19.

The V call is TRBV6-2 or TRBV6-3, the J call TRBJ2-7; tentative D call: TRBD2 (5 bases). The germline V and J ends were trimmed by 2 bases and 6 bases, with 14 bases remaining between them. The CDR3 extends over 14 amino acids. The germline V gene encodes CDR1 MNHEY and CDR2 SVGEGT. CDR3: CASSYLAMGTEQYF. The CDR3 nucleotides are TGTGCCAGCAGTTACCTAGCCATGGGAACCGAGCAGTACTTC.

This chain uses TRBV4-1 with TRBJ2-7; 13 positions agree with TRBD2. CDR1 is MGHRA and CDR2 is YSYEKL in the germline V gene. Trimming took 1 base from V and 3 from J; bases not matched to a gene: 9. This CDR3 comprises 18 residues. CDR3 loop: CASSQAGTSGEYDYEQYF. The CDR3 nucleotides are TGCGCCAGCAGCCAAGCCGGGACTAGCGGGGAGTACGACTACGAGCAGTACTTC.

The chain has TRBV4-1 and TRBJ1-1, with 9 positions matching TRBD1. CDR1 is MGHRA, CDR2 YSYEKL, per germline. V lost 3 bases and J lost 1; bases outside the gene matches: 6. The length of the CDR3 is 16 residues. This chain's CDR3 is CASSQPSTGGNTEAFF. The CDR3 DNA follows: TGCGCCAGCAGCCAGCCATCGACAGGGGGGAACACTGAAGCTTTCTTT.

The chain employs TRBV6-1 and TRBJ1-2; tentative D call: TRBD1 (6 bases). CDR3 length: 15 amino acids. Germline lookup yields CDR1 MNHNS and CDR2 SASEGT. V was cut by 1 base and J by 4 bases, with 13 bases left in between. The CDR3 is CASSEGTASFYGYTF. DNA for the CDR3: TGTGCCAGCAGTGAAGGGACAGCTTCTTTCTATGGCTACACCTTC.

This chain joins TRBV30 and TRBJ2-3; D ambiguous. CDR1 GTSNPN and CDR2 SVGIG come from the germline V gene (reference sequence). CDR3 size: 13 residues. V lost 2 bases to trimming and J lost 4 bases, with 10 bases between them. The DNA for the CDR3 is TGTGCCTGGAGTCGGGTGGCCGCAGATACGCAGTATTTT. Protein: CAWSRVAADTQYF. The complete variable domain, with remaining parts taken from reference TRBV30 and TRBJ2-3, reads SQTIHQWPATLVQPVGSPLSLECTVEGTSNPNLYWYRQAAGRGLQLLFYSVGIGQISSEVPQNLSASRPQDRQFILSSKKLLLSDSGFYLCAWSRVAADTQYFGPGTRLTVL.

The J gene is TRBJ1-2, the V gene TRBV6-5; TRBD1 matches 9 bases. V lost 9 bases to trimming and J lost 7 bases; unmatched junction nucleotides: 6. The V gene's germline CDR1 is MNHEY and CDR2 SVGAGI. CDR3 length: 12 amino acids. CDR3 region: CASLDRGGGYTF. In DNA, the CDR3 is TGTGCCAGTCTAGACAGGGGGGGTGGCTACACCTTC.

This chain joins TRBV28 and TRBJ1-4, with 7 bases identical to TRBD1. CDR3 size: 15 residues. In germline, CDR1 is MDHEN, CDR2 SYDVKM. The ends lost 5 bases at V and 6 bases at J; junction bases unmatched: 9. The CDR3 region has the DNA TGTGCCAGCAGTGCCTGGACAGGATCATATGAAAAACTGTTTTTT. Its translation: CASSAWTGSYEKLFF. Looking up the rest from reference TRBV28 and TRBJ1-4 gives the full variable domain: DVKVTQSSRYLVKRTGEKVFLECVQDMDHENMFWYRQDPGLGLRLIYFSYDVKMKEKGDIPEGYSVSREKKERFSLILESASTNQTSMYLCASSAWTGSYEKLFFGSGTQLSVL.

This clone was detected only a few times. The rearrangement links TRBV5-4 to TRBJ2-1; D gene unclear. V was pared by 5 bases and J by 1 base, with 7 bases between. This CDR3 spans 13 amino acids. Germline V gene data show CDR1 as SGHNT and CDR2 as YYREEE (reference sequence). The CDR3 loop is CASRSESYNEQFF. CDR3 bases: TGTGCCAGCAGAAGTGAGTCCTACAATGAGCAGTTCTTC.